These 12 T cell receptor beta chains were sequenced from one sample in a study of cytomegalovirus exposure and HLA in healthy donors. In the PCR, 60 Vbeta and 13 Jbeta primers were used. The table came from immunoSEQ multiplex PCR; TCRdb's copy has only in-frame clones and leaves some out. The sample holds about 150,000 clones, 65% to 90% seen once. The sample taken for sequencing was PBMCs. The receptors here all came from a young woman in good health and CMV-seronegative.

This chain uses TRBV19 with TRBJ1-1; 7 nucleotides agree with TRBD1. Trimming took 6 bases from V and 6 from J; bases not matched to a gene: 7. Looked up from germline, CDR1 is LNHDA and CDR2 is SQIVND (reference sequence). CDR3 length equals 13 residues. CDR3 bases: TGTGCCAGTAGCCGACAGGGAAGGGCTGAAGCTTTCTTT. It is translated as CASSRQGRAEAFF.

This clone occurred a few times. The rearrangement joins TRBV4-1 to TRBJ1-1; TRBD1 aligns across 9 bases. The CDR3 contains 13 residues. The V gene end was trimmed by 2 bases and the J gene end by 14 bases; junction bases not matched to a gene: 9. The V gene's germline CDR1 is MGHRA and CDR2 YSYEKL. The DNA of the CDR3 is TGCGCCAGCAGCCAACGGGACAGGGAGGTGCAGTTCTTT. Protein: CASSQRDREVQFF.

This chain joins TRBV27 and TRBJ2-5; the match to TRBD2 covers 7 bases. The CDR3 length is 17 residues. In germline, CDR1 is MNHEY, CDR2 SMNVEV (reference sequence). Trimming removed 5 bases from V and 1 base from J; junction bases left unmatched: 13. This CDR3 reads CASSPQKRGGRQETQYF. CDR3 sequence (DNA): TGTGCCAGCAGTCCGCAGAAGCGGGGAGGTCGCCAAGAGACCCAGTACTTC.

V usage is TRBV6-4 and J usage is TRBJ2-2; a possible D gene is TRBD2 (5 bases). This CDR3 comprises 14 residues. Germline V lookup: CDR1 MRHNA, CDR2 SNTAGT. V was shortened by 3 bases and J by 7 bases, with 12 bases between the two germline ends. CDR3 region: CASSDEGPHGELFF. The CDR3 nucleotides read TGTGCCAGCAGTGATGAGGGCCCTCACGGGGAGCTGTTTTTT.

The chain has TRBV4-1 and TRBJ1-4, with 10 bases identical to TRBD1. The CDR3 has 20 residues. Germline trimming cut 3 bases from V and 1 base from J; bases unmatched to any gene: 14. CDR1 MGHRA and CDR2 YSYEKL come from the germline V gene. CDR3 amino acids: CASSHLASGTGEGTNEKLFF. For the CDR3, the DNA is TGCGCCAGCAGCCACTTAGCCTCCGGGACAGGGGAAGGAACTAATGAAAAACTGTTTTTT.

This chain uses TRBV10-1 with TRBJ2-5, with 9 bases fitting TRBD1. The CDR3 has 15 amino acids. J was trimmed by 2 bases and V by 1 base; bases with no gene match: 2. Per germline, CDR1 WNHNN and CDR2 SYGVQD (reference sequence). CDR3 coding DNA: TGCGCCAGCAGTGAGTACAGGGGGCTACAAGAGACCCAGTACTTC. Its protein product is CASSEYRGLQETQYF.

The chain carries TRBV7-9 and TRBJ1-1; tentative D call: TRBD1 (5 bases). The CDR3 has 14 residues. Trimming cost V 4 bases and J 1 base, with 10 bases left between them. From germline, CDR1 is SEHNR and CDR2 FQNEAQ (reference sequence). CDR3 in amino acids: CASSSGGGNTEAFF. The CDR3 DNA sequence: TGTGCCAGCAGCTCCGGGGGGGGGAACACTGAAGCTTTCTTT. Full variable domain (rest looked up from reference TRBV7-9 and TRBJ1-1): DTGVSQNPRHKITKRGQNVTFRCDPISEHNRLYWYRQTLGQGPEFLTYFQNEAQLEKSRLLSDRFSAERPKGSFSTLEIQRTEQGDSAMYLCASSSGGGNTEAFFGQGTRLTVV.

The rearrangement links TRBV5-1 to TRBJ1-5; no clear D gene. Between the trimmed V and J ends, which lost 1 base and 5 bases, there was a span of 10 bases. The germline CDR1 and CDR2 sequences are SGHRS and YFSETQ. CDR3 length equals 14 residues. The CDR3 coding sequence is TGCGCCAGCAGCTTGTCGGCAGAGGATCAGCCCCAGCATTTT. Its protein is CASSLSAEDQPQHF.

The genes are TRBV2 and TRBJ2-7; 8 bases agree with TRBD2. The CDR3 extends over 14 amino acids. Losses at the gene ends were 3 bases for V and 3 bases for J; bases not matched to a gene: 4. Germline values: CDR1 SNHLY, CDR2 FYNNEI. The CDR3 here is CASSETGGDYEQYF. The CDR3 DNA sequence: TGTGCCAGCAGTGAGACGGGGGGGGACTACGAGCAGTACTTC.

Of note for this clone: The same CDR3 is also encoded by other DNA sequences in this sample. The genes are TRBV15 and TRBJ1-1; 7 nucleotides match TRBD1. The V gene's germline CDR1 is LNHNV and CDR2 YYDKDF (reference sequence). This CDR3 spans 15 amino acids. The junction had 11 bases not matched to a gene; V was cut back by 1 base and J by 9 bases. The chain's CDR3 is CATSRGRQGELKAFF. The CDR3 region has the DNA TGTGCCACCAGCAGAGGACGACAGGGTGAGTTAAAAGCTTTCTTT.

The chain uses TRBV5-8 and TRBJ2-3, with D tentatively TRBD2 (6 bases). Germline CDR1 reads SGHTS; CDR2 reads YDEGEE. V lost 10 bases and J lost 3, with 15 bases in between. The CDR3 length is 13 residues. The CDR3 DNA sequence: TGTGCCGGCGAAGCGGAGGGTACAGATACGCAGTATTTT. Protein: CAGEAEGTDTQYF.

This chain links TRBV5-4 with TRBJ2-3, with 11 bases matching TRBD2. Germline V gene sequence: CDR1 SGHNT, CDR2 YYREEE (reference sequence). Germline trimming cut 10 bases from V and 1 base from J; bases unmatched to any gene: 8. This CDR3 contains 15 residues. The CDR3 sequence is CAPGLAGGGTDTQYF. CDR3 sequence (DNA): TGTGCCCCAGGCCTAGCGGGAGGAGGCACAGATACGCAGTATTTT.